The rows below give T cell receptor beta chains drawn from one sample of a study of T-cell reconstitution after alpha-beta-depleted transplantation in children. TCRdb independently ran MiXCR on the PCR reads; one entry per CDR3 protein. Here the sample spans about 540,000 distinct CDR3 sequences, more than 20% being singletons. The sample here was PBMCs, taken before TCRalphabeta/CD19-depleted stem cell transplant. These receptors all stem from a boy under two years old with Wiskott-Aldrich syndrome, due to receive a stem cell transplant. The CDR3 runs from the conserved cysteine through the conserved F or W. The order of the fields is V gene, J gene, D gene, clone size, CDR3 DNA, CDR3 protein. A D gene is named only where the DNA matches it firmly. For some rows the clone size is stated as once, few or many, or as a class when expanded; others skip it.

v_call: TRBV6-1; j_call: TRBJ1-2; d_call: TRBD1; clone_size: .; cdr3_nt: TGTGCCAGCAGACCTACAGGGGTCTATGGCTACACCTTC; cdr3_aa: CASRPTGVYGYTF
v_call: TRBV27; j_call: TRBJ2-3; d_call: TRBD2; clone_size: .; cdr3_nt: TGTGCCAGCAGTCTCAGACTAGCGGGCCTACGTCCCCACCTGACAGATACGCAGTATTTT; cdr3_aa: CASSLRLAGLRPHLTDTQYF
v_call: TRBV20-1; j_call: TRBJ2-1; d_call: TRBD2; clone_size: few; cdr3_nt: TGCAGTGCGAAAACTAGCGGGAGCGGAATCCACAATGAGCAGTTCTTC; cdr3_aa: CSAKTSGSGIHNEQFF
v_call: TRBV6-5; j_call: TRBJ2-1; d_call: TRBD1; clone_size: few; cdr3_nt: TGTGCCAGCAGTAACAGGGGGAATGAGCAGTTCTTC; cdr3_aa: CASSNRGNEQFF
v_call: TRBV5-1; j_call: TRBJ1-1; d_call: .; clone_size: .; cdr3_nt: TGCGCCAGCAGCTTGGAAGAGGGCCGCCACACTGAAGCTTTCTTT; cdr3_aa: CASSLEEGRHTEAFF
v_call: TRBV29-1; j_call: TRBJ2-6; d_call: .; clone_size: .; cdr3_nt: TGCAGCGTCTTAACTCCTGCCGGGGCCAACGTCCTGACTTTC; cdr3_aa: CSVLTPAGANVLTF
v_call: TRBV5-1; j_call: TRBJ2-1; d_call: TRBD2; clone_size: .; cdr3_nt: TGCGCCAGCAGTTCGGGACTAGCGGCCCGCTCCTACAATGAGCAGTTCTTC; cdr3_aa: CASSSGLAARSYNEQFF
v_call: TRBV7-9; j_call: TRBJ2-1; d_call: .; clone_size: few; cdr3_nt: TGTGCCAGCAGCTTAAGTGGGATCTACAATGAGCAGTTCTTC; cdr3_aa: CASSLSGIYNEQFF
v_call: TRBV7-9; j_call: TRBJ2-1; d_call: .; clone_size: .; cdr3_nt: TGTGCCAGCAGCTTAGGGACGGAGCCCTCCTACAATGAGCAGTTCTTC; cdr3_aa: CASSLGTEPSYNEQFF
v_call: TRBV5-1; j_call: TRBJ2-1; d_call: .; clone_size: few; cdr3_nt: TGCGCCAGTGGGGAGCGGAGCTCCTACAATGAGCAGTTCTTC; cdr3_aa: CASGERSSYNEQFF
v_call: TRBV6-5; j_call: TRBJ2-3; d_call: .; clone_size: few; cdr3_nt: TGTGCCAGCAGCTATAAGGAGGGCACAGATACGCAGTATTTT; cdr3_aa: CASSYKEGTDTQYF
v_call: TRBV6-1; j_call: TRBJ2-5; d_call: .; clone_size: .; cdr3_nt: TGTGCCAGCAGGTCCCCCCGAGTTGGGGGCCAAGAGACCCAGTACTTC; cdr3_aa: CASRSPRVGGQETQYF
v_call: TRBV2; j_call: TRBJ2-1; d_call: .; clone_size: .; cdr3_nt: TGTGCCAGCACCCAAAAACTGGCAGCGGATTACAATGAGCAGTTCTTC; cdr3_aa: CASTQKLAADYNEQFF
v_call: TRBV5-1; j_call: TRBJ2-7; d_call: TRBD2; clone_size: .; cdr3_nt: TGCGCCAGCAGCTTGGGAGCGGGAGGACTAAGCTACGAGCAGTACTTC; cdr3_aa: CASSLGAGGLSYEQYF
v_call: TRBV7-2; j_call: TRBJ2-1; d_call: .; clone_size: .; cdr3_nt: TGTGCCAGCGGCTGGGGGAGAGTAAACAATGAGCAGTTCTTC; cdr3_aa: CASGWGRVNNEQFF
v_call: TRBV5-5; j_call: TRBJ2-6; d_call: .; clone_size: .; cdr3_nt: TGTGCCAGCAGCTTGGTTGGACTAACTGGGGCCAACGTCCTGACTTTC; cdr3_aa: CASSLVGLTGANVLTF